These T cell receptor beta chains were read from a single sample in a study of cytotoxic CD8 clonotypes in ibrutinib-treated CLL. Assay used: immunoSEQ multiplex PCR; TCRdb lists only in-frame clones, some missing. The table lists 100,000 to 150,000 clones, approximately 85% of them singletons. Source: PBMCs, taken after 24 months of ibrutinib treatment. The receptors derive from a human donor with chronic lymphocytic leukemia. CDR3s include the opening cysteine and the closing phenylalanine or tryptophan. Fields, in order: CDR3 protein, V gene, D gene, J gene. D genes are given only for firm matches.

cdr3_aa: CASSKRTGTSGANVLTF
v_call: TRBV28
d_call: TRBD1
j_call: TRBJ2-6

cdr3_aa: CASSEADRNQPQHF
v_call: TRBV2
d_call: NA
j_call: TRBJ1-5

cdr3_aa: CASSPPTGTSGANVLTF
v_call: TRBV18
d_call: TRBD1
j_call: TRBJ2-6

cdr3_aa: CASSQNRGTSGNTIYF
v_call: TRBV4-1
d_call: NA
j_call: TRBJ1-3

cdr3_aa: CASRRSGLLAGEISYNEQFF
v_call: TRBV5-1
d_call: TRBD2
j_call: TRBJ2-1

cdr3_aa: CASGNGGNEQFF
v_call: TRBV7-3
d_call: NA
j_call: TRBJ2-1

cdr3_aa: CASRPPRTGPYEQYF
v_call: TRBV4-2
d_call: TRBD1
j_call: TRBJ2-7

cdr3_aa: CASSLGSGGRPRNEQFF
v_call: TRBV28
d_call: TRBD2
j_call: TRBJ2-1

cdr3_aa: CASSPPSVPGRNQPQHF
v_call: TRBV28
d_call: NA
j_call: TRBJ1-5

cdr3_aa: CASSPPQAGRTDTQYF
v_call: TRBV18
d_call: TRBD2
j_call: TRBJ2-3

cdr3_aa: CASSFTSHSNTGELFF
v_call: TRBV5-6
d_call: NA
j_call: TRBJ2-2

cdr3_aa: CASRTGGTGANVLTF
v_call: TRBV5-1
d_call: NA
j_call: TRBJ2-6

cdr3_aa: CASRGTALNSPLHF
v_call: TRBV27
d_call: NA
j_call: TRBJ1-6

cdr3_aa: CATTGPRSYEQYF
v_call: TRBV2
d_call: NA
j_call: TRBJ2-7

cdr3_aa: CASSDRGTDTQYF
v_call: TRBV28
d_call: TRBD1
j_call: TRBJ2-3

cdr3_aa: CAIRPDMGTEAFF
v_call: TRBV10-3
d_call: NA
j_call: TRBJ1-1